Many counts were recorded for the clone carrying this T cell receptor beta chain. Its antigen is not identified. Germline V gives CDR1 SNHLY, CDR2 FYNNEI. The V gene lost 6 bases and the J gene lost 3 bases, with 9 bases spanning the gap. The CDR3 spans 12 residues. These data come from a study of early T cells in non-severe SARS-CoV-2 infection. Study context: Whole-blood bulk RNA, unsorted, was sequenced, and chains were unpaired.

Researchers tagged individual cDNA molecules with unique molecular identifiers. TCRdb re-analysed the 5' RACE reads in MiXCR, keeping a single row per CDR3 protein. Found here are about 110,000 distinct CDR3 sequences, over 9.5% of them singletons; the top ten hold approximately 4%. Study-wide results and limits: Clonotype matching in VDJdb favored anti-spike CD8 responses and did not capture private and CD4 specificities.

This TCR derives from an adult who was a healthcare worker with PCR-confirmed SARS-CoV-2 infection or an uninfected control (not recorded which). This chain connects TRBV2 to TRBJ2-7; no clear D gene. The source was whole blood, collected at baseline. Written as DNA, the CDR3 is TGTGCCAGCAGGTCGAGCCGCTACGAGCAGTACTTC. It encodes CASRSSRYEQYF.